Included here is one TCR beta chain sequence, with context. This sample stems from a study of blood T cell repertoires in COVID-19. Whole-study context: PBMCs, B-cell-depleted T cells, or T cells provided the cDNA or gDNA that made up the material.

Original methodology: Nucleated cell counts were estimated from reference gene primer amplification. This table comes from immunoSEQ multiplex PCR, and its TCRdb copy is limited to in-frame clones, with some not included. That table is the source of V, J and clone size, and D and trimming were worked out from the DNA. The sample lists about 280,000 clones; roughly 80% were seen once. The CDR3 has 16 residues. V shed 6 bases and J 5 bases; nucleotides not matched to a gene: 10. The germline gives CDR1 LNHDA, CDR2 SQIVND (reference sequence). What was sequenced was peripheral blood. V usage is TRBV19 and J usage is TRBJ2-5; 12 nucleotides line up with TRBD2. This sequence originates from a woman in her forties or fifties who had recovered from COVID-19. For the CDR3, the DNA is TGTGCCAGTAGCCAGTCCCTAGCGGGAGGGAGGGAGACCCAGTACTTC. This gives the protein CASSQSLAGGRETQYF.